This section outlines one T cell receptor beta chain sequence together with its context. Its target is unknown. The PCR used 60 Vbeta and 13 Jbeta primers. Measured with immunoSEQ multiplex PCR; TCRdb has only the in-frame clones, and not every one. The table has approximately 130,000 clones, approximately 79% seen once. The data are from a study of cytomegalovirus exposure and HLA in healthy donors. Study results and caveats: Compared with the roughly 700-donor mean, an Asian-associated ancestry cluster reportedly had fewer N-insertions, according to a later analysis. Because they were indistinguishable, some V segments, including TRBV6-2 and TRBV6-3, were excluded.

CDR1 and CDR2 from the germline V gene are MNHEY and SVGAGI. The V segment lost 2 bases and the J segment 4 bases; nucleotides outside the gene matches: 4. This CDR3 region has 14 residues. The sample taken for sequencing was PBMCs. This TCR was sampled from a male donor in good health and CMV-seronegative. The gene calls are TRBV6-5 and TRBJ2-7; TRBD1 agrees at 8 bases. The CDR3 loop reads CASSYPGQGYEQYF. Here the CDR3 DNA reads TGTGCCAGCAGTTACCCTGGACAGGGTTACGAGCAGTACTTC.